These 9 T cell receptor beta chains originate from one sample sequenced in a study of blood T cells in healthy people across ages. A sample-barcoded 5' primer and a J-beta primer mix were used in a second PCR of roughly 6 to 11 cycles. MiXCR was run by TCRdb on the 5' RACE reads, yielding one entry per CDR3 protein. Of hundreds of thousands of distinct CDR3 sequences in the sample, over 45% are singletons; the top ten hold 25% to 35%. The sample was blood. These receptors came from a woman aged 55-75 years in good health.

This sequence joins TRBV24-1 and TRBJ1-1, with 9 nucleotides matching TRBD1. V was pared by 4 bases and J by 5 bases, with 7 bases of the junction left unmatched. This CDR3 is built from 15 residues. The germline CDR1 and CDR2 sequences are KGHDR and SFDVKD. CDR3 sequence: CATSDRGQGRTEAFF. The DNA of the CDR3 is TGTGCCACCAGTGACCGTGGACAGGGGAGGACTGAAGCTTTCTTT.

This clonotype appeared a few times. V usage is TRBV15 and J usage is TRBJ2-3; D not resolved. V gave up 4 bases and J gave up 4 bases, with 9 bases separating them. The CDR3 length is 13 residues. Per germline, CDR1 LNHNV and CDR2 YYDKDF (reference sequence). CDR3 region: CATSIDLADTQYF. For the CDR3, the DNA is TGTGCCACCAGCATCGATTTGGCAGATACGCAGTATTTT.

This chain links TRBV6-5 with TRBJ2-1; a possible D gene is TRBD2 (5 bases). Trimming left V 2 bases short and J 4 bases short, with 9 bases between. Germline V gene data show CDR1 as MNHEY and CDR2 as SVGAGI. CDR3 length equals 14 residues. CDR3 DNA: TGTGCCAGCAGTTACGGTCCGGGGTACAATGAGCAGTTCTTC. It yields the protein CASSYGPGYNEQFF.

The V and J genes are TRBV6-5 and TRBJ1-6; D gene ambiguous. This CDR3 is built from 13 residues. Trimming removed 2 bases at V and 14 bases at J, with 13 bases between. Germline lookup yields CDR1 MNHEY and CDR2 SVGAGI. Here the CDR3 DNA reads TGTGCCAGCAGTTACCTGACGATTTGGTCCCTCCACTTT. This gives the protein CASSYLTIWSLHF.

The chain carries TRBV7-2 and TRBJ1-1; D uncertain. CDR3 length: 14 amino acids. The V and J ends lost 5 bases and 0 bases respectively, with 10 bases between them. Germline V gene lookup returns CDR1 SGHTA and CDR2 FQGNSA. This chain's CDR3 is CASSPGRLNTEAFF. In DNA form, the CDR3 reads TGTGCCAGCAGCCCAGGACGGCTGAACACTGAAGCTTTCTTT.

A few counts support this clonotype. The rearrangement uses TRBV4-2 and TRBJ1-1; D is ambiguous. The CDR3 totals 14 residues. Germline V gene sequence: CDR1 LGHNA, CDR2 YNFKEQ. The V end was cut by 1 base, the J end by 4 bases, with 10 bases between. This CDR3 reads CASSQVIESTEAFF. CDR3 nucleotide sequence: TGTGCCAGCAGCCAAGTTATCGAGAGCACTGAAGCTTTCTTT.

The chain has TRBV2 and TRBJ2-3, with TRBD2 matching 10 bases. J was trimmed by 1 base and V by 7 bases; bases with no gene match: 2. The CDR3 has 14 residues. Germline CDR1 and CDR2: SNHLY and FYNNEI. This CDR3 reads CASNLAGGTDTQYF. The CDR3 coding sequence is TGTGCCAGCAATCTAGCGGGAGGCACAGATACGCAGTATTTT.

The chain combines TRBV4-3 with TRBJ2-7, with 12 bases lining up with TRBD1. This CDR3 has 16 residues. The V gene end was trimmed by 2 bases and the J gene end by 7 bases; junction bases not matched to a gene: 9. CDR1 LGHNA and CDR2 YSLEER come from the germline V gene. CDR3 sequence: CASSQTPGQGAREQYF. In DNA, the CDR3 is TGCGCCAGCAGCCAAACCCCGGGACAGGGGGCGAGAGAGCAGTACTTC.

This clonotype was seen a few times. CDR3 in amino acids: CASKTGTSPEQYF. For the CDR3, the DNA is TGCGCCAGCAAGACCGGGACTAGCCCCGAGCAGTACTTC. The chain uses TRBV5-1 and TRBJ2-7; 9 bases line up with TRBD2. Germline loops: CDR1 SGHRS, CDR2 YFSETQ. The CDR3 covers 13 residues. The trim removed 6 bases at V and 6 bases at J, leaving 7 bases unmatched.